This T cell receptor (beta chain) stems from a study of cytomegalovirus exposure and HLA in healthy donors. For this clone: Its cognate antigen is unknown.

The method was immunoSEQ multiplex PCR; TCRdb's version includes in-frame clones alone and lacks a portion of them. The data show about 180,000 clones, approximately 89% seen once. Study results and caveats: Subsequent analysis showed first-cohort TCR clusters tending to co-occur in about 110 validation repertoires. Rare TCR sequences dominated, though some public TCRs recurred in many donors. The study designated 164 TCR beta chains cytomegalovirus-associated.

The CDR3 length is 16 residues. Trimming stripped 5 bases from V and 6 bases from J, with 22 bases between. Germline values: CDR1 MNHEY, CDR2 SMNVEV (reference sequence). A 120-subject validation cohort, separate from the approximately 610-subject first cohort, supplied the donors. The clonotype comes from a man aged 18 to 35 in good health and CMV-seropositive. Sequenced material: PBMCs. This chain uses TRBV27 with TRBJ1-2, with D perhaps TRBD1 (5 bases). DNA for the CDR3: TGTGCCAGCAGTCCCAACCCCCAGGGAAACCTTAATGGCTACACCTTC. This gives the protein CASSPNPQGNLNGYTF.